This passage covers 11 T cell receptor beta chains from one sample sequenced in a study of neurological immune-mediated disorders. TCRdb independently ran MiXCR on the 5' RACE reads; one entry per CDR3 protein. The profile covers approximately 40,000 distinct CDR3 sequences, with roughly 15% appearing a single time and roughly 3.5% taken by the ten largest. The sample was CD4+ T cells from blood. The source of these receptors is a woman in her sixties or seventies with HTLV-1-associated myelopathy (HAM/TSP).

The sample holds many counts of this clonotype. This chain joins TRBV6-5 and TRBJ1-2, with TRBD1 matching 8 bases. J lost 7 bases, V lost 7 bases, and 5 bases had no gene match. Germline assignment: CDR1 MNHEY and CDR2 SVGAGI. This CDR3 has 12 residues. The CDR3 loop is CASTSRGLGYTF. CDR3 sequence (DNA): TGTGCCAGCACCTCCAGGGGGCTTGGCTACACCTTC.

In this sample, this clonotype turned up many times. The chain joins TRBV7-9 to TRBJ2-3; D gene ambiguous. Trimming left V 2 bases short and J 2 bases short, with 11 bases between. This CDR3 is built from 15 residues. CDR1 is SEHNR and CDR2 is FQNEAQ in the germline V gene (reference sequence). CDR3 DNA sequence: TGTGCCAGCAGCTTAAATGGCAGAGACACAGATACGCAGTATTTT. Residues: CASSLNGRDTDTQYF.

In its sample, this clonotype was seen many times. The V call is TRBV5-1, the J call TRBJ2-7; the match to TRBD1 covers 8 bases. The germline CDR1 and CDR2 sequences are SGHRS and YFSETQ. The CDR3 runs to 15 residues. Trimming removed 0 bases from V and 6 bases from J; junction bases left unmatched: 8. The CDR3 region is CASSLETGVKGEQYF. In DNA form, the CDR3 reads TGCGCCAGCAGCTTGGAGACAGGGGTTAAGGGCGAGCAGTACTTC.

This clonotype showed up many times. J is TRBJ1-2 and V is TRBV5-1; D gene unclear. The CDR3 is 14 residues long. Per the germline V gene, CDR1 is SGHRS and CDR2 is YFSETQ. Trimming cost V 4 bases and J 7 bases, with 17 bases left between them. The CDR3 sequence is CASSRAGLGGGYTF. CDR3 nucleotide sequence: TGCGCCAGCAGCAGAGCGGGTCTCGGCGGTGGCTACACCTTC.

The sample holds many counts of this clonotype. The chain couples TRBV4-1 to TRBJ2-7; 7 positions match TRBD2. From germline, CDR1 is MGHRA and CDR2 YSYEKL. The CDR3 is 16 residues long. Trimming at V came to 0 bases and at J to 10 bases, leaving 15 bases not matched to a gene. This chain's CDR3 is CASSQEGSGVLTDQYF. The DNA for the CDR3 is TGCGCCAGCAGCCAAGAAGGCAGCGGGGTCCTAACAGACCAGTACTTC.

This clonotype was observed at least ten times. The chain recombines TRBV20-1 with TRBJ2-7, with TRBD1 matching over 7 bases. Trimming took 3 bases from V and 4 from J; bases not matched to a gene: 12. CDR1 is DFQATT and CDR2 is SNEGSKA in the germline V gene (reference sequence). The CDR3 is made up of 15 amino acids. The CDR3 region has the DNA TGCAGTGCTAGTGCACTTGAGACAGGGCAATACGAGCAGTACTTC. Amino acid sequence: CSASALETGQYEQYF.

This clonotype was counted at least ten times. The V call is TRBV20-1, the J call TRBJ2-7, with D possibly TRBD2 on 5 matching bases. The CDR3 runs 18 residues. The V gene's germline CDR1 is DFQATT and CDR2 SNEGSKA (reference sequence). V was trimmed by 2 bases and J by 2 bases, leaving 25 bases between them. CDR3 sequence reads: CSARSSSGWAAQTYEQYF. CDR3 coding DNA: TGCAGTGCTAGATCTTCTTCGGGATGGGCCGCCCAAACCTACGAGCAGTACTTC.

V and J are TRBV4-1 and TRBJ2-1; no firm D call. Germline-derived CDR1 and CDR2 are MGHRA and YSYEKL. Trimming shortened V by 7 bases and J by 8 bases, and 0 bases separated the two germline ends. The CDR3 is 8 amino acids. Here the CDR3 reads CASNEQFF. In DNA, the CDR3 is TGCGCCAGCAATGAGCAGTTCTTC.

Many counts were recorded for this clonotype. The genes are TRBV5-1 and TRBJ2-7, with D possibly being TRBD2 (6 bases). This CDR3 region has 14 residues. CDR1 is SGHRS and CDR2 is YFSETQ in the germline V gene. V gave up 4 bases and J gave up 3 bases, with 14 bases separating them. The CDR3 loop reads CASSPRGSGYEQYF. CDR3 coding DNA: TGCGCCAGCAGCCCGCGGGGATCGGGCTACGAGCAGTACTTC.

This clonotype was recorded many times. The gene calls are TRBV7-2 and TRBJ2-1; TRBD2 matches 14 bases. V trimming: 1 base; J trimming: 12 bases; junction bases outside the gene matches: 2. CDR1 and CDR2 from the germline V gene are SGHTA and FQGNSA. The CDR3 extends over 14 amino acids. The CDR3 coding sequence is TGTGCCAGCAGCTTAGAGGGGACTAGCGGGGGGCAGTTCTTC. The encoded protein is CASSLEGTSGGQFF.

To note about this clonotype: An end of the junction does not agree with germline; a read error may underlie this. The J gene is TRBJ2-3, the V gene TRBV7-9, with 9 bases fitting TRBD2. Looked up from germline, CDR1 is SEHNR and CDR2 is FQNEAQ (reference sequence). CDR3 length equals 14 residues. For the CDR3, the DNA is TGTGCCAGCAGCCTAGCGGGGTTGGCAGATACGCAGTATTTT. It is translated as CASSLAGLADTQYF.